What follows is one T cell receptor (beta chain) and its context. No antigen is known for it. The data were obtained in a study of CD8+ T cells in alopecia areata. Looking at the study overall: Twice a day, 5 to 10 mg of oral tofacitinib was administered to treated patients. General study results and limits: Both scalp clonality and the expanded CD8+ clones among the top 100 showed a significant decrease with tofacitinib.

The sequencing template was cDNA reverse transcribed from extracted RNA. Produced via immunoSEQ multiplex PCR; TCRdb's table is partial and in-frame only. The profile covers fewer than 250,000 clones, with approximately 45% appearing a single time and roughly 2.8% taken by the ten largest. Treatment in this sample: oral pan-JAK inhibitor, 5-10 mg twice daily. Patients with alopecia areata provided lesional scalp punch biopsies as well as peripheral blood. This CDR3 spans 13 amino acids. The V and J ends lost 6 bases and 1 base respectively, with 9 bases between them. The germline V gene has CDR1 SNHLY and CDR2 FYNNEI.

V is TRBV2 and J is TRBJ1-1; a possible D gene is TRBD1 (5 bases). This receptor was taken from a human donor with alopecia areata. Source: CD4+ T cells sorted from blood, taken at roughly week 36, from a patient treated with tofacitinib. The CDR3 loop reads CASRAGTNTEAFF. The CDR3 coding sequence is TGTGCCAGCAGGGCAGGGACGAACACTGAAGCTTTCTTT.